These 3 T cell receptor beta chains share one sample of origin, sequenced in a study of cytomegalovirus exposure and HLA in healthy donors. The PCR had 60 Vbeta and 13 Jbeta primers. Measured with immunoSEQ multiplex PCR; TCRdb has only the in-frame clones, and not every one. The sample lists about 92,000 clones; about 84% were seen once. The sequenced sample was PBMCs. Receptor source: a girl aged 2 to 10 in good health and CMV-seropositive.

The rearrangement links TRBV4-1 to TRBJ2-7, with D possibly matching TRBD1 (6 bases). Trimming took off 0 bases at V and 3 bases at J, with 15 bases between the two ends. The CDR3 covers 16 residues. The germline V gene encodes CDR1 MGHRA and CDR2 YSYEKL. CDR3 in DNA: TGCGCCAGCAGCCAAGATGTGGAGGACAGACTCTACGAGCAGTACTTC. This translates into CASSQDVEDRLYEQYF.

The gene calls are TRBV18 and TRBJ2-7; possible D gene TRBD1, 5 bases. Looked up from germline, CDR1 is KGHSH and CDR2 is LQKENI. CDR3 size: 16 residues. The germline V and J ends were trimmed by 2 bases and 2 bases, with 16 bases remaining between them. The CDR3 DNA reads as TGTGCCAGCTCACCAATGGGGCGGACGGCCGCCTACGAGCAGTACTTC. It translates to CASSPMGRTAAYEQYF.

This clone was observed a handful of times. This rearrangement joins TRBV7-8 to TRBJ2-7, with D uncertain. The CDR3 runs to 13 residues. V was shortened by 4 bases and J by 3 bases, with 10 bases between the two germline ends. Germline V gene lookup returns CDR1 SGHVS and CDR2 FQNEAQ. The CDR3 region has the DNA TGTGCCAGCAGCTCAGACTTTGGCTACGAGCAGTACTTC. Translation: CASSSDFGYEQYF.